This TCR beta chain was profiled in a study of blood T cell repertoires in COVID-19. Study at large: From T cells, B-cell-depleted T cells, or PBMCs came the material, which was cDNA or gDNA.

CDR3 length: 13 amino acids. The germline V and J ends were trimmed by 5 bases and 1 base, with 8 bases remaining between them. The germline CDR1 and CDR2 sequences are MDHEN and SYDVKM. This table comes from immunoSEQ multiplex PCR, and its TCRdb copy is limited to in-frame clones, with some not included. Here the sample spans about 250,000 clones, around 84% being singletons. In the case of this clone: A read error is possible here, since a much larger clone lies one base away.

This chain uses TRBV28 with TRBJ1-2; tentative D call: TRBD1 (5 bases). This sequence was found in a woman in her 50s who had been exposed to COVID-19. Sequencing used PBMCs or T cells enriched from blood (not recorded which). CDR3 amino acids: CASSRTLNYGYTF. The CDR3 DNA follows: TGTGCCAGCAGTCGGACACTTAACTATGGCTACACCTTC.